Shown below are 8 T cell receptor beta chains from a single sample sequenced in a study of shared T cell receptors in the human thymus. The data were produced by immunoSEQ multiplex PCR, yet TCRdb's version contains in-frame clones alone and is incomplete. The sample lists 500,000 to 750,000 clones; 70% to 90% were seen once. This same sample was also part of a study on human thymus T cells.

Sequencing was performed on thymocytes. These receptors all stem from a boy younger than two with a congenital heart defect.

The V and J genes are TRBV7-3 and TRBJ2-3; 10 nucleotides align to TRBD2. The CDR3 extends over 17 amino acids. Germline assignment: CDR1 SGHTA and CDR2 FQGTGA. After removal of 0 bases from V and 4 bases from J, the junction contained 7 bases not matched to a gene. CDR3 amino acids: CASSLTPSGRAPDTQYF. In nucleotides, the CDR3 is TGTGCCAGCAGCTTAACCCCCAGCGGGAGGGCCCCAGATACGCAGTATTTT.

The chain links TRBV4-3 to TRBJ2-5, with TRBD1 matching over 7 bases. With 4 bases clipped from V and 4 bases from J, the junction kept 9 bases outside the gene matches. The CDR3 has 15 residues. Germline V lookup: CDR1 LGHNA, CDR2 YSLEER. The CDR3 DNA follows: TGCGCCAGCAGCCTAGGGACAGAGGTCTCAGAGACCCAGTACTTC. It is translated as CASSLGTEVSETQYF.

Written as DNA, the CDR3 is TGTGCCAGCAGCTCCTCGGACAGGGGGCCCTACGAGCAGTACTTC. As protein: CASSSSDRGPYEQYF. The chain links TRBV7-9 to TRBJ2-7; 11 bases agree with TRBD1. V was pared by 4 bases and J by 2 bases, with 4 bases of the junction left unmatched. This CDR3 is built from 15 residues. The V gene's germline CDR1 is SEHNR and CDR2 FQNEAQ (reference sequence).

The count of this clone is one. CDR3: CASSPGGAWEQFF. The CDR3 coding sequence is TGTGCCAGCAGCCCGGGGGGGGCATGGGAGCAGTTCTTC. The chain recombines TRBV7-9 with TRBJ2-1, with 8 bases lining up with TRBD2. Germline assignment: CDR1 SEHNR and CDR2 FQNEAQ (reference sequence). The ends lost 5 bases at V and 10 bases at J; junction bases unmatched: 7. The CDR3 has 13 residues.

This chain uses TRBV28 with TRBJ2-2, with D perhaps matching TRBD2 (5 bases). Germline values: CDR1 MDHEN, CDR2 SYDVKM. The CDR3 has 16 amino acids. Trimming cost V 10 bases and J 8 bases, with 26 bases left between them. The CDR3 sequence is CAIPSMDSRGSGELFF. CDR3 in DNA: TGTGCCATTCCCTCAATGGACTCCCGAGGGTCGGGGGAGCTGTTTTTT.

The chain joins TRBV27 to TRBJ1-3; tentative D call: TRBD1 (5 bases). The CDR3 length is 18 residues. Per germline, CDR1 MNHEY and CDR2 SMNVEV (reference sequence). V lost 7 bases to trimming and J lost 0 bases, with 22 bases between them. The CDR3 loop is CASNLTGVGGFSGNTIYF. The CDR3 DNA is TGTGCCAGCAATCTCACGGGGGTCGGGGGGTTCTCTGGAAACACCATATATTTT.

This chain joins TRBV4-1 and TRBJ2-1; D possibly corresponds to TRBD1 (6 bases). There are 17 residues in the CDR3. CDR1 and CDR2 from the germline V gene are MGHRA and YSYEKL. V was trimmed by 6 bases and J by 2 bases, leaving 20 bases between them. This CDR3 reads CASRKEWSDSTYNEQFF. The CDR3 DNA is TGCGCCAGCAGGAAAGAATGGTCGGACAGCACCTACAATGAGCAGTTCTTC.

The sample holds one count of this clone. The rearrangement joins TRBV10-3 to TRBJ1-1; possibly TRBD1 for D (5 bases). The ends were cut back, 6 bases at V and 1 base at J, with 9 bases in the middle. The CDR3 runs 13 residues. Germline CDR1 reads ENHRY; CDR2 reads SYGVKD. The CDR3 loop reads CAIRAGKNTEAFF. Written as DNA, the CDR3 is TGTGCCATCAGGGCAGGGAAGAACACTGAAGCTTTCTTT.